Sequencing of this T cell receptor beta chain was carried out in a study of Tregs in tolerant kidney transplant recipients. Study summary: Mixed chimerism was transient after nonmyeloablative marrow transplants from related graft donors.

As for this clone: Its specificity is unknown.

Sequencing was performed with immunoSEQ multiplex PCR; in TCRdb, only in-frame clones are kept and a portion is missing. The sample shows 50,000 to 80,000 clones, roughly 98% of them seen only once. The study's findings and limits: Tolerant patients' donor-specific Tregs expanded beyond overall Tregs, suggesting antigen-driven growth. Some patients' samples used different primers over time, so nucleotide sequences weren't comparable. Biological reproducibility was not directly addressed, but technical replication error appeared minimal.

Trimming cost V 3 bases and J 5 bases; bases outside gene matches: 0. The CDR3 loop spans 14 amino acids. Germline CDR1 and CDR2: SEHNR and FQNEAQ (reference sequence). Sequencing was performed on Tregs from blood, taken before the transplant. The chain joins TRBV7-9 to TRBJ2-1; the match to TRBD2 covers 11 bases. The TCR comes from a human donor who received a combined kidney and bone marrow transplant. The CDR3 sequence is CASSFSGRDNEQFF. CDR3 DNA: TGTGCCAGCAGCTTTAGCGGGAGGGACAATGAGCAGTTCTTC.